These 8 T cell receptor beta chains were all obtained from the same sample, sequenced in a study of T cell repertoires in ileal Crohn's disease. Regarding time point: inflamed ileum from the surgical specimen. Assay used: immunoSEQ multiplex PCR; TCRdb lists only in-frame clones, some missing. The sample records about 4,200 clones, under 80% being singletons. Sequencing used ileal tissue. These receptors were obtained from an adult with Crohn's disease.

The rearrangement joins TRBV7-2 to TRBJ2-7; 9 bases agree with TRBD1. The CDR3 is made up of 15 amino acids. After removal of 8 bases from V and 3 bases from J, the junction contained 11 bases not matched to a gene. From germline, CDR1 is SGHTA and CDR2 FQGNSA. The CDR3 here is CASGPGGTGNYEQYF. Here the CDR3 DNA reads TGTGCCAGCGGACCCGGCGGGACAGGGAACTACGAGCAGTACTTC.

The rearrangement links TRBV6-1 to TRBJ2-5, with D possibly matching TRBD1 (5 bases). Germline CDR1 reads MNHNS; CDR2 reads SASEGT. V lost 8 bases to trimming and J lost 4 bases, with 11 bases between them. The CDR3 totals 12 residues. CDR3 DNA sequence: TGTGCCAGCGCAGGTACAGGAGAGACCCAGTACTTC. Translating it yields CASAGTGETQYF.

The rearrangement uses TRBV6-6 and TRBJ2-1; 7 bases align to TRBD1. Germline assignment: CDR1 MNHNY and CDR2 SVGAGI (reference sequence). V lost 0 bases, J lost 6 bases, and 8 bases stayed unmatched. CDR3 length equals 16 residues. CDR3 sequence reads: CASSYSNSGGSNEQFF. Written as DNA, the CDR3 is TGTGCCAGCAGTTACTCGAACTCAGGGGGTTCCAATGAGCAGTTCTTC.

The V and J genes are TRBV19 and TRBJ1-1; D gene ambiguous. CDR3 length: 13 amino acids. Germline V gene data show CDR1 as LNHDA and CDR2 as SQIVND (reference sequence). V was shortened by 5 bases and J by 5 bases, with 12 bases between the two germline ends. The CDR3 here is CASSFRARTEAFF. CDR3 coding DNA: TGTGCCAGTAGTTTCCGGGCCAGAACTGAAGCTTTCTTT.

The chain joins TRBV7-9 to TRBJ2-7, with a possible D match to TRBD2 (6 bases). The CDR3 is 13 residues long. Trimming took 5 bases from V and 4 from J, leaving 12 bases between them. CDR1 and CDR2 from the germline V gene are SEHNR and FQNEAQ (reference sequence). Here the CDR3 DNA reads TGTGCCAGCAGCCCGGGAGCCGGGTACGAGCAGTACTTC. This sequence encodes CASSPGAGYEQYF.

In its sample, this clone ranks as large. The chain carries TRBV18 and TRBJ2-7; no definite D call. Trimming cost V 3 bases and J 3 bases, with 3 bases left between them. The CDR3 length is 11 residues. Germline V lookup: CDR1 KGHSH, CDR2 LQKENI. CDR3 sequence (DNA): TGTGCCAGCTCACCCGGCTACGAGCAGTACTTC. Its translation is CASSPGYEQYF.

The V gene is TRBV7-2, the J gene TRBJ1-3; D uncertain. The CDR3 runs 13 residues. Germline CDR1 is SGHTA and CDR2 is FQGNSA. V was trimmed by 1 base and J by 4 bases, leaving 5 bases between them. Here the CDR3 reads CASSLGSGNTIYF. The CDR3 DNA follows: TGTGCCAGCAGCTTAGGCAGCGGAAACACCATATATTTT.

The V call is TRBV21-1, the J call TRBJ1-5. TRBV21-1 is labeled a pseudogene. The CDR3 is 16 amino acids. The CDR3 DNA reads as TGTGCCAGCATCCGGGAGGGCAGCAATAGCAATCAGCCCCAGCATTTT. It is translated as CASIREGSNSNQPQHF.